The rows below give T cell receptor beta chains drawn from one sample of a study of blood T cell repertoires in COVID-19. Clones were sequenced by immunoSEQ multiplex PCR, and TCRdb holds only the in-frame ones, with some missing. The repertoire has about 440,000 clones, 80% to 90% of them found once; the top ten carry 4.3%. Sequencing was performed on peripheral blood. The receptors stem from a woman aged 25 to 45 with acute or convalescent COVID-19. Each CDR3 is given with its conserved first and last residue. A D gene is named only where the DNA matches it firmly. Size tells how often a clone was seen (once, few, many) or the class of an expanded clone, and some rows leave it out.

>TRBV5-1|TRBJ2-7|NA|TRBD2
CASSLLAGGYYEQYF
TGCGCCAGCAGCTTACTAGCGGGGGGATACTACGAGCAGTACTTC
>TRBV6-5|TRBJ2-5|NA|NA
CASCRDAVIQETQYF
TGTGCCAGCTGCCGAGATGCGGTGATACAAGAGACCCAGTACTTC
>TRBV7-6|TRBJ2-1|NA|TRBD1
CASSSRQGANWNEQFF
TGTGCCAGCAGCTCGCGACAGGGGGCTAATTGGAATGAGCAGTTCTTC
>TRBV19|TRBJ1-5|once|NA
CASSIRGQPQHF
TGTGCCAGTAGTATTCGGGGTCAGCCCCAGCATTTT
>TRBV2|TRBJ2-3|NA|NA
CASSDASWAPSTDTQYF
TGTGCCAGCAGTGATGCCTCCTGGGCTCCTAGCACAGATACGCAGTATTTT
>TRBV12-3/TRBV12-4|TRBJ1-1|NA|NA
CASSLRQDQAFF
TGTGCCAGCAGTTTAAGACAGGATCAAGCTTTCTTT
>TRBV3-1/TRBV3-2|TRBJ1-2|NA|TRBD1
CASSERGQGNYGYTF
TGTGCCAGCAGCGAGAGAGGACAGGGGAACTATGGCTACACCTTC
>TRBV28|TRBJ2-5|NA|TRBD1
CASSFRTGGWETQYF
TGTGCCAGCAGTTTTCGGACAGGGGGGTGGGAGACCCAGTACTTC
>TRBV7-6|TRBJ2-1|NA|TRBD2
CASSPGLAGGYSYNEQFF
TGTGCCAGCAGCCCGGGACTAGCGGGGGGATACTCCTACAATGAGCAGTTCTTC
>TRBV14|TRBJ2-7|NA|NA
CASSQWQGKGEQYF
TGTGCCAGCAGCCAGTGGCAGGGGAAGGGGGAGCAGTACTTC
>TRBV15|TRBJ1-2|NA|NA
CATSRDVGTFYGYTF
TGTGCCACCAGCAGAGATGTGGGGACTTTTTATGGCTACACCTTC
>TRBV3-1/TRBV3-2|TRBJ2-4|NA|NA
CASSQWDLIGGAKNIQYF
TGTGCCAGCAGCCAGTGGGACTTAATAGGAGGAGCTAAAAACATTCAGTACTTC
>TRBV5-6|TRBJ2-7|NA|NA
CASSGGTPEQYF
TGTGCCAGCAGCGGCGGGACGCCCGAGCAGTACTTC
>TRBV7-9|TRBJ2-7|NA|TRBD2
CASSSSGGHEQYF
TGTGCCAGCAGCTCTAGCGGGGGCCACGAGCAGTACTTC
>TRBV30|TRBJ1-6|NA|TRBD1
CAWSVWDRGRSPLHF
TGTGCCTGGAGTGTATGGGACAGGGGAAGGTCACCCCTCCACTTT
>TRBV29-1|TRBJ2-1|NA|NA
CSVTSIRLGYNEQFF
TGCAGCGTGACCTCCATCAGACTAGGGTACAATGAGCAGTTCTTC
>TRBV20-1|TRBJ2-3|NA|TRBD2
CSASIGPLAGDPDTQYF
TGCAGTGCTAGTATAGGGCCGCTAGCGGGGGATCCAGATACGCAGTATTTT
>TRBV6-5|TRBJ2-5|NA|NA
CASWETSQETQYF
TGTGCCAGTTGGGAGACCAGCCAAGAGACCCAGTACTTC
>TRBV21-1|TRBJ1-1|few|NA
CASSKPVEVTEAFF
TGTGCCAGCAGCAAACCGGTCGAGGTCACTGAAGCTTTCTTT
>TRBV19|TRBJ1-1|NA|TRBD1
CASNIIGTVNTEAFF
TGTGCCAGTAATATTATCGGGACAGTGAACACTGAAGCTTTCTTT
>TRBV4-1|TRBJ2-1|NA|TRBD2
CASSQTPTGLGSYNEQFF
TGCGCCAGCAGCCAGACACCGACGGGACTAGGGTCCTACAATGAGCAGTTCTTC
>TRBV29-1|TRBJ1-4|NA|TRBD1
CSVGFGGQKNEKLFF
TGCAGCGTTGGGTTCGGGGGACAGAAAAATGAAAAACTGTTTTTT
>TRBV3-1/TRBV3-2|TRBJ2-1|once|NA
CASSHPGHGPHEQFF
TGTGCCAGCAGCCACCCGGGACATGGCCCCCATGAGCAGTTCTTC
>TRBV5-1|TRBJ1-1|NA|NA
CASSPAGTIGRDTEAFF
TGCGCCAGCAGCCCGGCCGGGACAATAGGCCGTGACACTGAAGCTTTCTTT
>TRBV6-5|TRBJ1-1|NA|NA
CASSYSAYTEAFF
TGTGCCAGCAGTTACTCAGCGTACACTGAAGCTTTCTTT
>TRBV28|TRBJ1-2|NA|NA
CASSSDSTWDYGYTF
TGTGCCAGCAGTTCCGACTCTACTTGGGACTATGGCTACACCTTC
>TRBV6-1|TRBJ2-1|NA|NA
CASSELLVSYNEQFF
TGTGCCAGCAGTGAACTACTAGTTTCCTACAATGAGCAGTTCTTC
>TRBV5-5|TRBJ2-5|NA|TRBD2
CASSRGLAGSQETQYF
TGTGCCAGCAGCCGGGGACTAGCGGGTTCCCAAGAGACCCAGTACTTC
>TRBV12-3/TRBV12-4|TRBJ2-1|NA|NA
CASSQYGAGEQFF
TGTGCCAGCAGCCAGTATGGGGCTGGGGAGCAGTTCTTC
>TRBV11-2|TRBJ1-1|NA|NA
CASSLGAAAYTEAFF
TGTGCCAGCAGCTTAGGGGCAGCCGCGTACACTGAAGCTTTCTTT
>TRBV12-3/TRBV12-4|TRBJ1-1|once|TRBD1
CASSQTGGGEAFF
TGTGCCAGCAGCCAGACAGGGGGGGGAGAAGCTTTCTTT
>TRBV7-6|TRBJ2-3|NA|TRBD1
CASSWRTGGVPDTQYF
TGTGCCAGCAGCTGGCGGACAGGGGGCGTCCCGGATACGCAGTATTTT
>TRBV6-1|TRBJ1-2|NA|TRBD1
CASSELGGRSVTGYTF
TGTGCCAGCAGTGAATTAGGGGGCAGGTCCGTGACTGGCTACACCTTC
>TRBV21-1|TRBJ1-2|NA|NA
CASSKGTGHCGYTF
TGTGCCAGCAGCAAAGGAACAGGCCACTGCGGCTACACCTTC
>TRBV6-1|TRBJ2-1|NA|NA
CASSDFRVISYNEQFF
TGTGCCAGCAGTGACTTCAGGGTAATCTCCTACAATGAGCAGTTCTTC
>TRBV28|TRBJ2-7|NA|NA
CASSLPTPGYEQYF
TGTGCCAGCAGTTTACCCACACCGGGATACGAGCAGTACTTC
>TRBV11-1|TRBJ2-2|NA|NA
CASSLNIPKNTGELFF
TGTGCCAGCAGCTTAAACATCCCAAAGAACACCGGGGAGCTGTTTTTT
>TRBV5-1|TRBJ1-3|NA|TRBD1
CASSSTGARGNTIYF
TGCGCCAGCAGCTCTACAGGGGCTCGGGGAAACACCATATATTTT
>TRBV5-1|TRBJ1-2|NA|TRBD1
CASSLDRGPYGYTF
TGCGCCAGCAGCTTGGACAGGGGGCCATATGGCTACACCTTC
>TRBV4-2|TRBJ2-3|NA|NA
CASSPLLGHTQYF
TGTGCCAGCAGCCCACTCCTGGGGCATACGCAGTATTTT
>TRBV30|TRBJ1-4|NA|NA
CAWSRGIYRLFF
TGTGCCTGGAGTCGGGGAATTTATCGACTGTTTTTT
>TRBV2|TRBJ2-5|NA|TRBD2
CASSTYSGGETQYF
TGTGCCAGCAGCACCTATAGCGGGGGAGAGACCCAGTACTTC